This entry lists 20 T cell receptor beta chains sequenced from one sample in a study of blood T cell repertoires in COVID-19. Here immunoSEQ multiplex PCR was the method, and the copy in TCRdb shows in-frame clones only, minus some. The data contain tens of thousands of clones, approximately 90% of them singletons. Sequenced input: peripheral blood. The receptors were gathered from a human donor with active COVID-19. The donor label of this sample is uncertain.

This clone was observed a handful of times. This rearrangement joins TRBV19 to TRBJ1-4, with TRBD1 identical over 9 bases. The CDR3 contains 14 residues. The V gene's germline CDR1 is LNHDA and CDR2 SQIVND (reference sequence). Losses at the gene ends were 3 bases for V and 7 bases for J; bases not matched to a gene: 3. The DNA for the CDR3 is TGTGCCAGTAGTATCCTACAGGGGGCTGAAAAACTGTTTTTT. It yields the protein CASSILQGAEKLFF.

V is TRBV27 and J is TRBJ1-2; D is perhaps TRBD1 (5 bases). Trimming removed 5 bases from V and 5 bases from J, with 12 bases in between. CDR3 size: 13 residues. Germline V gene data show CDR1 as MNHEY and CDR2 as SMNVEV (reference sequence). CDR3 bases: TGTGCCAGCAGTCGGACGGGGGAATATGGCTACACCTTC. The encoded protein is CASSRTGEYGYTF.

V and J are TRBV27 and TRBJ2-7; 12 nucleotides match TRBD1. Trimming took 3 bases from V and 5 from J; bases not matched to a gene: 8. This CDR3 region has 16 residues. In germline, CDR1 is MNHEY, CDR2 SMNVEV (reference sequence). The CDR3 nucleotides read TGTGCCAGCAGTTTGGGACAGGGGGCATCGTGGCACGAGCAGTACTTC. It translates to CASSLGQGASWHEQYF.

CDR3 in amino acids: CASSLGQAFSGNTIYF. The CDR3 nucleotides read TGTGCCAGCAGCTTGGGACAGGCCTTCTCTGGAAACACCATATATTTT. The genes are TRBV7-2 and TRBJ1-3, with 8 bases matching TRBD1. CDR1 is SGHTA, CDR2 FQGNSA, per germline. V was pared by 3 bases and J by 0 bases, with 4 bases of the junction left unmatched. CDR3 length equals 16 residues.

The chain has TRBV4-1 and TRBJ2-7, with TRBD1 matching over 7 bases. This CDR3 region has 16 residues. Trimming took 2 bases from V and 1 from J; bases not matched to a gene: 8. The V gene's germline CDR1 is MGHRA and CDR2 YSYEKL. The CDR3 DNA is TGCGCCAGCAGCCAATTTATAGGGGGCGCGTCCTACGAGCAGTACTTC. This sequence encodes CASSQFIGGASYEQYF.

This sequence joins TRBV6-2 or TRBV6-3 and TRBJ2-5; 8 bases agree with TRBD1. Germline trimming cut 6 bases from V and 2 bases from J; bases unmatched to any gene: 8. This CDR3 region has 15 residues. In germline, CDR1 is MNHEY, CDR2 SVGEGT. In nucleotides, the CDR3 is TGTGCCAGCAGCCTCGACAGGGGAAGACAAGAGACCCAGTACTTC. It codes for CASSLDRGRQETQYF.

J is TRBJ2-7 and V is TRBV25-1; 9 bases match TRBD1. From germline, CDR1 is MGHDK and CDR2 SYGVNS. The CDR3 is made up of 15 amino acids. Trimming took 6 bases from V and 6 from J; bases not matched to a gene: 12. The CDR3, as DNA: TGTGCCAGCAGCGCGGGGGACAGGGCTCTATCCGAGCAGTACTTC. It specifies CASSAGDRALSEQYF.

The chain couples TRBV27 to TRBJ2-5, with D maybe TRBD2 (5 bases). This CDR3 is 16 amino acids long. V shed 6 bases and J shed 5 bases, with 22 bases lying between them. The germline V gene encodes CDR1 MNHEY and CDR2 SMNVEV (reference sequence). CDR3 nucleotide sequence: TGTGCCAGCAGACCCACTAGAGAACGTTTGCGTGAGACCCAGTACTTC. The encoded protein is CASRPTRERLRETQYF.

The V call is TRBV15, the J call TRBJ2-1; TRBD2 agrees at 11 bases. This CDR3 region has 16 residues. V was clipped by 1 base and J by 5 bases; unmatched bases: 4. Germline V gene sequence: CDR1 LNHNV, CDR2 YYDKDF (reference sequence). The CDR3 coding sequence is TGTGCCACCAGCAGAGCTGGACTAGCGGGTAACAATGAGCAGTTCTTC. Amino acid sequence: CATSRAGLAGNNEQFF.

J is TRBJ2-3 and V is TRBV4-1; perhaps TRBD1 as D (6 bases). This CDR3 spans 17 amino acids. V was shortened by 0 bases and J by 3 bases, with 16 bases between the two germline ends. Germline CDR1 MGHRA, CDR2 YSYEKL. The CDR3 spells CASSQDWAGVGTDTQYF. CDR3 DNA: TGCGCCAGCAGCCAAGATTGGGCAGGGGTGGGGACAGATACGCAGTATTTT.

The chain couples TRBV3-1 (or the pseudogene TRBV3-2) to TRBJ1-1, with a weak D call TRBD1 (6 bases). The CDR3 length is 12 residues. Germline V CDR1 and CDR2: LGHDT, YNNKEL (reference sequence). The germline V and J ends were trimmed by 4 bases and 6 bases, with 9 bases remaining between them. CDR3 sequence (DNA): TGTGCCAGCAGCCTCGAGGGGGCTGAAGCTTTCTTT. Translating it yields CASSLEGAEAFF.

The chain carries TRBV7-9 and TRBJ1-2; D perhaps matches TRBD1 (5 bases). Germline CDR1 and CDR2: SEHNR and FQNEAQ (reference sequence). The ends were cut back, 0 bases at V and 4 bases at J, with 12 bases in the middle. The CDR3 has 15 residues. CDR3 loop: CASSLAGAATYGYTF. The CDR3 DNA is TGTGCCAGCAGCTTAGCAGGGGCGGCGACCTATGGCTACACCTTC.

The chain is built from TRBV7-8 and TRBJ2-1; 11 bases are shared with TRBD2. V lost 1 base, J lost 0 bases, and 5 bases stayed unmatched. CDR3 length: 18 residues. CDR1 is SGHVS and CDR2 is FQNEAQ in the germline V gene. CDR3 sequence (DNA): TGTGCCAGCAGCTTAGGGGCCACTAGCGGGAGCTCCTACAATGAGCAGTTCTTC. As protein: CASSLGATSGSSYNEQFF.

The J gene is TRBJ2-6, the V gene TRBV5-1, with 7 bases fitting TRBD1. Germline values: CDR1 SGHRS, CDR2 YFSETQ. The V gene end was trimmed by 3 bases and the J gene end by 0 bases; junction bases not matched to a gene: 3. There are 16 residues in the CDR3. The CDR3 protein is CASSWDSFSGANVLTF. The CDR3 nucleotides are TGCGCCAGCAGCTGGGACAGCTTCTCTGGGGCCAACGTCCTGACTTTC.

CDR3 amino acids: CASRPPGLDPYEQYF. DNA of the CDR3: TGTGCCAGCAGACCCCCGGGACTAGATCCCTACGAGCAGTACTTC. V usage is TRBV27 and J usage is TRBJ2-7, with 8 bases fitting TRBD2. Trimming removed 6 bases from V and 2 bases from J; junction bases left unmatched: 9. The CDR3 has 15 residues. The germline CDR1 and CDR2 sequences are MNHEY and SMNVEV (reference sequence).

This clone was found once. The CDR3 sequence: CASSAGTGREKLFF. CDR3 DNA: TGTGCCAGCAGCGCCGGGACAGGGAGAGAAAAACTGTTTTTT. V is TRBV7-2 and J is TRBJ1-4; TRBD1 aligns across 9 bases. The CDR3 consists of 14 residues. Trimming cost V 5 bases and J 8 bases; bases outside gene matches: 6. The germline CDR1 and CDR2 sequences are SGHTA and FQGNSA.

CDR3 nucleotides: TGTGCCAGCAGCTCGGAGTGGGGGGCAGATACGCAGTATTTT. As protein: CASSSEWGADTQYF. This chain joins TRBV5-5 and TRBJ2-3, with D perhaps matching TRBD2 (6 bases). CDR1 and CDR2 (germline): SGHKS, YYEKEE (reference sequence). This CDR3 region has 14 residues. V gave up 3 bases and J gave up 4 bases, with 12 bases separating them.

V and J are TRBV2 and TRBJ2-3; 12 nucleotides agree with TRBD2. The CDR3 extends over 17 amino acids. Trimming cost V 6 bases and J 0 bases; bases outside gene matches: 7. The germline gives CDR1 SNHLY, CDR2 FYNNEI. This CDR3 is CASSAGTSGFSTDTQYF. The CDR3 DNA reads as TGTGCCAGCAGCGCCGGGACTAGCGGGTTTAGCACAGATACGCAGTATTTT.

This chain links TRBV24-1 with TRBJ1-6, with D possibly TRBD1 on 5 matching bases. Germline V gene lookup returns CDR1 KGHDR and CDR2 SFDVKD. Trimming took 7 bases from V and 5 from J, leaving 17 bases between them. This CDR3 is 16 amino acids long. This CDR3 is CATSGLGTGDNSPLHF. CDR3 coding DNA: TGTGCCACCAGCGGGCTGGGGACGGGAGATAATTCACCCCTCCACTTT.

The chain has TRBV7-9 and TRBJ2-7; 11 bases are a match to TRBD1. Germline CDR1 and CDR2: SEHNR and FQNEAQ (reference sequence). The CDR3 covers 14 residues. V shed 5 bases, J shed 4 bases, and the junction held 4 bases outside the gene matches. The CDR3 reads CASSPRDRGYEQYF. The CDR3 DNA reads as TGTGCCAGCAGCCCCCGGGACAGGGGGTACGAGCAGTACTTC.